The rows below give T cell receptor beta chains drawn from one sample of a study of spatial heterogeneity in lung cancer. TCRdb ran MiXCR on the 5' RACE reads and lists one entry per CDR3 protein. The repertoire holds over 95,000 distinct CDR3 sequences, with 11% as singletons. The sample was PBMCs, taken at follow-up. All receptors come from a female donor with early-stage non-small cell lung cancer. The CDR3 runs from the conserved cysteine through the conserved F or W. Fields, in order: V gene, clone size, J gene, CDR3 protein. The size of a clone is reported for some rows only, either as once, few or many, or as a class for expanded clones.

v_call: TRBV10-3; clone_size: -; j_call: TRBJ2-3; cdr3_aa: CAISQSGRDSTDTQYF
v_call: TRBV4-1; clone_size: many; j_call: TRBJ1-1; cdr3_aa: CASSQRTGGTEAFF
v_call: TRBV3-1; clone_size: few; j_call: TRBJ2-2; cdr3_aa: CASSQGLGVTGELFF
v_call: TRBV29-1; clone_size: few; j_call: TRBJ1-1; cdr3_aa: CSVSQGKRAEAFF
v_call: TRBV19; clone_size: few; j_call: TRBJ1-5; cdr3_aa: CASSMMGLFRDYSNQPQHF
v_call: TRBV6-2/TRBV6-3; clone_size: few; j_call: TRBJ2-3; cdr3_aa: CASSGPGHRSTDTQYF
v_call: TRBV2; clone_size: -; j_call: TRBJ2-1; cdr3_aa: CASTGLNNEQFF
v_call: TRBV5-1; clone_size: -; j_call: TRBJ2-5; cdr3_aa: CASSPTDRARETQYF
v_call: TRBV7-2; clone_size: -; j_call: TRBJ1-5; cdr3_aa: CASSIQGQPQHF
v_call: TRBV20-1; clone_size: -; j_call: TRBJ2-1; cdr3_aa: CSARERTSRAYNEQFF
v_call: TRBV20-1; clone_size: -; j_call: TRBJ2-7; cdr3_aa: CSATQPGESSYEQYF
v_call: TRBV7-9; clone_size: -; j_call: TRBJ1-4; cdr3_aa: CASSSQGEKLFF
v_call: TRBV28; clone_size: many; j_call: TRBJ2-2; cdr3_aa: CASSSLAGAGELFF
v_call: TRBV5-1; clone_size: few; j_call: TRBJ2-7; cdr3_aa: CASSLSAGRVPYEQYF
v_call: TRBV29-1; clone_size: -; j_call: TRBJ1-1; cdr3_aa: CSGRTGVEAFF
v_call: TRBV2; clone_size: -; j_call: TRBJ2-2; cdr3_aa: CASSVRGGELFF
v_call: TRBV4-1; clone_size: few; j_call: TRBJ2-5; cdr3_aa: CASSQEFSLRLQTQYF
v_call: TRBV27; clone_size: few; j_call: TRBJ2-1; cdr3_aa: CASSPGQPGGNEQFF
v_call: TRBV6-5; clone_size: -; j_call: TRBJ1-3; cdr3_aa: CASSYSSRGVNTIYF
v_call: TRBV28; clone_size: -; j_call: TRBJ2-3; cdr3_aa: CASAVGTDTQYF
v_call: TRBV5-1; clone_size: few; j_call: TRBJ2-3; cdr3_aa: CASSLGDFHTDTQYF
v_call: TRBV18; clone_size: few; j_call: TRBJ2-5; cdr3_aa: CASSPGQGVETQYF
v_call: TRBV20-1; clone_size: -; j_call: TRBJ1-6; cdr3_aa: CSADRDIINSPLHF
v_call: TRBV9; clone_size: many; j_call: TRBJ1-6; cdr3_aa: CASSVMGWPPLHF
v_call: TRBV10-3; clone_size: -; j_call: TRBJ2-2; cdr3_aa: CAISGLNTGELFF
v_call: TRBV29-1; clone_size: many; j_call: TRBJ2-3; cdr3_aa: CSAGSRMADTQYF
v_call: TRBV12-3/TRBV12-4; clone_size: many; j_call: TRBJ1-1; cdr3_aa: CASSPGRYTEAFF
v_call: TRBV11-2; clone_size: few; j_call: TRBJ1-2; cdr3_aa: CASSKSSGQGSYTF
v_call: TRBV6-5; clone_size: many; j_call: TRBJ2-2; cdr3_aa: CASSYAQFNTGELFF
v_call: TRBV28; clone_size: -; j_call: TRBJ2-5; cdr3_aa: CASSPGTNKRTQYF
v_call: TRBV29-1; clone_size: many; j_call: TRBJ2-2; cdr3_aa: CSVKTGPTTGELFF
v_call: TRBV7-3; clone_size: many; j_call: TRBJ2-1; cdr3_aa: CASSLGTSLYNEQFF
v_call: TRBV29-1; clone_size: -; j_call: TRBJ2-1; cdr3_aa: CSVVAASSYNEQFF
v_call: TRBV4-3; clone_size: -; j_call: TRBJ2-2; cdr3_aa: CASSHEREPVGELFF
v_call: TRBV3-1; clone_size: -; j_call: TRBJ1-3; cdr3_aa: CASSLPGQGDSGNTIYF
v_call: TRBV27; clone_size: -; j_call: TRBJ1-2; cdr3_aa: CASSPGDRLYGYTF
v_call: TRBV10-3; clone_size: few; j_call: TRBJ2-7; cdr3_aa: CAISEAGYEQYF
v_call: TRBV7-9; clone_size: many; j_call: TRBJ1-1; cdr3_aa: CASSFDPTGTPTEAFF
v_call: TRBV7-8; clone_size: -; j_call: TRBJ2-1; cdr3_aa: CASSLVTSGSAYNEQFF
v_call: TRBV7-9; clone_size: few; j_call: TRBJ2-3; cdr3_aa: CASSQDSSTDTQYF
v_call: TRBV18; clone_size: few; j_call: TRBJ2-2; cdr3_aa: CASSPSTNTGELFF
v_call: TRBV2; clone_size: few; j_call: TRBJ2-5; cdr3_aa: CARRQGSNQETQYF
v_call: TRBV6-1; clone_size: -; j_call: TRBJ1-5; cdr3_aa: CASSEGMGRTNQPQHF
v_call: TRBV27; clone_size: few; j_call: TRBJ1-5; cdr3_aa: CASSYTGNQPQHF
v_call: TRBV9; clone_size: few; j_call: TRBJ2-1; cdr3_aa: CASSVVSGAGGNEQFF
v_call: TRBV3-1; clone_size: few; j_call: TRBJ2-2; cdr3_aa: CASSQVAGAAGELFF
v_call: TRBV7-2; clone_size: many; j_call: TRBJ1-5; cdr3_aa: CASRFDRASNQPQHF
v_call: TRBV5-1; clone_size: few; j_call: TRBJ2-2; cdr3_aa: CASSLASGRSTGELFF
v_call: TRBV29-1; clone_size: -; j_call: TRBJ2-3; cdr3_aa: CSVSGQGATDTQYF
v_call: TRBV9; clone_size: many; j_call: TRBJ1-1; cdr3_aa: CASSVAGDTEAFF
v_call: TRBV9; clone_size: few; j_call: TRBJ2-3; cdr3_aa: CASSVGLGSVTDTQYF
v_call: TRBV29-1; clone_size: few; j_call: TRBJ1-4; cdr3_aa: CSVGRHGLEKLFF
v_call: TRBV6-1; clone_size: -; j_call: TRBJ1-1; cdr3_aa: CASRGRSGSTEAFF